A single sample gave rise to the 16 T cell receptor beta chains below, sequenced in a study of T cell repertoires in cytomegalovirus infection. TCRdb reanalysed the reads using MiXCR and keeps one entry per CDR3 protein. The sample consists of about 770,000 distinct CDR3 sequences, 25% to 35% of them appearing once. Their cognate antigens are unknown. The input for sequencing was cultured CD8+ T cells from PBMCs, taken from culture after CMV antigen stimulation. These receptors came from a human donor in good health (CMV status not recorded). Some clones in this sample may be carry-over from other donors' samples.

The V call is TRBV6-1, the J call TRBJ2-3; no clear D gene. Germline CDR1 and CDR2: MNHNS and SASEGT. The CDR3 covers 15 residues. V lost 5 bases and J 0 bases, leaving 12 bases between the germline ends. The CDR3 reads CASSTPRSSTDTQYF. CDR3 sequence (DNA): TGTGCCAGCAGTACCCCCCGGTCTAGCACAGATACGCAGTATTTT.

This clonotype was observed a few times. The rearrangement joins TRBV6-1 to TRBJ1-5, with a tentative D call TRBD1 (5 bases). Per the germline V gene, CDR1 is MNHNS and CDR2 is SASEGT. Trimming cost V 2 bases and J 5 bases, with 13 bases left between them. CDR3 length equals 15 residues. This CDR3 is CASSESWGLDQPQHF. DNA of the CDR3: TGTGCCAGCAGTGAATCTTGGGGCTTGGATCAGCCCCAGCATTTT.

This clonotype has just one count. The CDR3 region is CASSDSASGPYNEQFF. The DNA of the CDR3 is TGTGCCAGCAGTGACTCTGCTAGCGGCCCCTACAATGAGCAGTTCTTC. J is TRBJ2-1 and V is TRBV6-4, with 7 bases matching TRBD2. Germline loops: CDR1 MRHNA, CDR2 SNTAGT. The CDR3 has 16 amino acids. V gave up 0 bases and J gave up 2 bases; unmatched junction bases: 4.

The chain has TRBV5-4 and TRBJ1-6, with D tentatively TRBD1 (6 bases). CDR1 is SGHNT, CDR2 YYREEE, per germline (reference sequence). Deletions cut 4 bases from V and 10 bases from J, with 15 bases between. The CDR3 has 14 amino acids. The CDR3 DNA follows: TGTGCCAGCAGCCCGGGACACCGCAACTCACCCCTCCACTTT. Translated: CASSPGHRNSPLHF.

V and J are TRBV19 and TRBJ2-5; D could derive from TRBD1 or TRBD2 (5 bases each). Between the trimmed V and J ends, which lost 7 bases and 5 bases, there was a span of 20 bases. The CDR3 is made up of 15 amino acids. CDR1 is LNHDA and CDR2 is SQIVND in the germline V gene (reference sequence). DNA of the CDR3: TGTGCCAGTACGACTGGGTTGGGGGAGTGGGAGACCCAGTACTTC. As protein: CASTTGLGEWETQYF.

This clonotype was seen a single time. This chain joins TRBV19 and TRBJ1-1; 7 nucleotides match TRBD1. CDR3 size: 11 residues. V shed 5 bases and J 7 bases; nucleotides not matched to a gene: 1. Germline assignment: CDR1 LNHDA and CDR2 SQIVND (reference sequence). DNA of the CDR3: TGTGCCAGTAGTCACAGGGGTGAAGCTTTCTTT. Translated: CASSHRGEAFF.

A few counts support this clonotype. The chain carries TRBV19 and TRBJ1-1, with 7 bases lining up with TRBD1. V shed 2 bases, J shed 5 bases, and the junction held 11 bases outside the gene matches. The CDR3 contains 16 residues. CDR1 and CDR2 from the germline V gene are LNHDA and SQIVND (reference sequence). For the CDR3, the DNA is TGTGCCAGTAGTATACATCAGGGGGAGCTTATAACTGAAGCTTTCTTT. This codes for CASSIHQGELITEAFF. The whole variable domain, remainder taken from reference TRBV19 and TRBJ1-1, is DGGITQSPKYLFRKEGQNVTLSCEQNLNHDAMYWYRQDPGQGLRLIYYSQIVNDFQKGDIAEGYSVSREKKESFPLTVTSAQKNPTAFYLCASSIHQGELITEAFFGQGTRLTVV.

The CDR3 spells CASSGAGGNQETQYF. The DNA for the CDR3 is TGTGCCAGCAGTGGCGCGGGGGGAAATCAAGAGACCCAGTACTTC. V usage is TRBV27 and J usage is TRBJ2-5; 8 bases map to TRBD2. The ends lost 5 bases at V and 2 bases at J; junction bases unmatched: 7. This CDR3 contains 15 residues. Germline CDR1 and CDR2: MNHEY and SMNVEV (reference sequence).

The chain recombines TRBV12-3 or TRBV12-4 with TRBJ1-2; 7 bases agree with TRBD1. The CDR3 has 13 amino acids. V gave up 5 bases and J gave up 8 bases; unmatched junction bases: 8. CDR3 in DNA: TGTGCCAGCAGTGCCGACAGGGTCGGGGGCTACACCTTC. It codes for CASSADRVGGYTF.

The CDR3 is CASGLEDRGRETQYF. CDR3 sequence (DNA): TGTGCTAGTGGTTTGGAGGACAGGGGAAGAGAGACCCAGTACTTC. The chain employs TRBV12-5 and TRBJ2-5; 9 bases align to TRBD1. There are 15 residues in the CDR3. CDR1 LGHNT and CDR2 FRNRAP come from the germline V gene. The trim removed 1 base at V and 4 bases at J, leaving 4 bases unmatched.

This chain links TRBV7-3 with TRBJ1-4; TRBD1 matches at 7 bases. CDR1 and CDR2 (germline): SGHTA, FQGTGA. J was trimmed by 4 bases and V by 0 bases; bases with no gene match: 2. The CDR3 sequence is 15 residues long. CDR3 amino acids: CASSLTRDSNEKLFF. The CDR3 DNA is TGTGCCAGCAGCTTAACCCGGGACAGTAATGAAAAACTGTTTTTT.

The chain couples TRBV9 to TRBJ2-1; a weak D match, TRBD2 (6 bases). Germline V CDR1 and CDR2: SGDLS, YYNGEE. The CDR3 consists of 13 residues. Trimming left V 3 bases short and J 9 bases short, with 13 bases between. In DNA, the CDR3 is TGTGCCAGCAGCGGGTCTCCGGGGGTTGAGCAGTTCTTC. Protein sequence: CASSGSPGVEQFF.

The chain uses TRBV7-9 and TRBJ2-5; D may be TRBD2 (7 bases). Deletions cut 5 bases from V and 3 bases from J, with 13 bases between. The CDR3 spans 14 residues. CDR1 is SEHNR, CDR2 FQNEAQ, per germline (reference sequence). The CDR3 DNA reads as TGTGCCAGCAGCCCTCCGGGGGGCAAAGAGACCCAGTACTTC. Encoded protein: CASSPPGGKETQYF.

J is TRBJ1-2 and V is TRBV29-1; 8 nucleotides line up with TRBD1. V dropped 6 bases and J dropped 5; count of bases not matched to a gene: 2. Per the germline V gene, CDR1 is SQVTM and CDR2 is ANQGSEA. The CDR3 spans 11 residues. CDR3 coding DNA: TGCAGCGTCAGACAGGGGTATGGCTACACCTTC. Translating it yields CSVRQGYGYTF.

This sequence joins TRBV5-4 and TRBJ1-2; a weak D match, TRBD1 (5 bases). V shed 0 bases and J shed 8 bases, with 20 bases lying between them. The CDR3 is 16 amino acids. From germline, CDR1 is SGHNT and CDR2 YYREEE (reference sequence). The CDR3 region has the DNA TGTGCCAGCAGCTTGGCCTATTCAGGGCAGGGCGACGGCTACACCTTC. Protein sequence: CASSLAYSGQGDGYTF.

This clonotype was found a few times. The rearrangement joins TRBV6-2 or TRBV6-3 to TRBJ1-5; D call uncertain. This CDR3 spans 10 amino acids. The V and J ends lost 8 bases and 6 bases respectively, with 5 bases between them. CDR1 and CDR2 (germline): MNHEY, SVGEGT. For the CDR3, the DNA is TGTGCCAGCGGTACTCAGCCCCAGCATTTT. It specifies CASGTQPQHF.